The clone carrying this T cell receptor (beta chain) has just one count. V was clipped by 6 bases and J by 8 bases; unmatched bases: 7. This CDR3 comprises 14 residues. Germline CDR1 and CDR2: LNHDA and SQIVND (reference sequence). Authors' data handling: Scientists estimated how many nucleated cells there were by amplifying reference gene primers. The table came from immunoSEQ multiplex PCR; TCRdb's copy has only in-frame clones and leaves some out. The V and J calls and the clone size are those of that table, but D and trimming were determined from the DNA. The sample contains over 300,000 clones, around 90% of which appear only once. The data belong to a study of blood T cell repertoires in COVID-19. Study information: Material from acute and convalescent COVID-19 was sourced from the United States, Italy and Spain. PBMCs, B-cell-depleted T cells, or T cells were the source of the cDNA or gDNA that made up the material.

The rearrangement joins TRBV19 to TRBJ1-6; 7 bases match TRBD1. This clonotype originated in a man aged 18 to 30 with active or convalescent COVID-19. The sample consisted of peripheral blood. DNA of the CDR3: TGTGCCAGTAGCCGACAGGGAATAGATTCACCCCTCCACTTT. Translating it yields CASSRQGIDSPLHF.